This T cell receptor (beta chain) is drawn from a study of molecular identifiers for immune sequencing clone quantification. Researchers sorted naive CD8 T cells as cells that were CD8+CD4-CCR7+CD45RA+. General study results and limits: Over 99% of CMV-specific effector molecules, but under 1% of naive ones, were in clones above 20 copies.

MiXCR, run by TCRdb on the PCR reads, gives a single entry per CDR3 protein. The sample consists of more than 300,000 distinct CDR3 sequences, about a fifth of them appearing once. Trimming removed 5 bases from V and 4 bases from J, with 19 bases in between. The CDR3 is 16 residues long. Germline CDR1 MNHEY, CDR2 SMNVEV (reference sequence). This clonotype was detected ten times or more. Its antigen remains unidentified. Source material: naive CD8+ T cells from blood, with Jurkat cell RNA spiked in. Subset reported: FACS-sorted CD8+CD4-CCR7+CD45RA+ naive T cells. This chain connects TRBV27 to TRBJ2-3, with no clear D. The TCR was taken from a human donor in good health. Some libraries in this study had Jurkat cell RNA spiked in. The CDR3 sequence: CASSPRRLEGADTQYF. The CDR3 DNA reads TGTGCCAGCAGTCCGCGACGTTTAGAAGGTGCAGATACGCAGTATTTT.